The 18 T cell receptor beta chains below were found in one sample sequenced in a study of metastatic and nonmetastatic thyroid tumors. MiXCR was used by TCRdb to re-call the PCR reads. The sample has around 34,000 clones, over 20% seen once. Patients underwent thyroid surgery, and none had received any treatment before it. Sequences were obtained from tumor tissue. The receptors here all came from a male donor with papillary thyroid cancer or a benign thyroid nodule (not recorded which). Some clones in this sample may be carry-over from other donors' samples.

By share of the sample, this clone is medium-sized. The gene calls are TRBV7-2 and TRBJ2-7, with 8 bases identical to TRBD2. Germline V lookup: CDR1 SGHTA, CDR2 FQGNSA. The CDR3 consists of 14 residues. V was clipped by 2 bases and J by 3 bases; unmatched bases: 3. The CDR3 spells CASSLSAGGYEQYF. CDR3 nucleotide sequence: TGTGCCAGCAGCTTATCTGCGGGAGGCTACGAGCAGTACTTC.

The chain joins TRBV19 to TRBJ2-1, with D possibly matching TRBD1 (6 bases). CDR3 length: 11 residues. Looked up from germline, CDR1 is LNHDA and CDR2 is SQIVND (reference sequence). V was pared by 8 bases and J by 9 bases, with 11 bases between. The CDR3 reads CASSTGGEQFF. CDR3 in DNA: TGTGCCAGTTCGACAGGAGGTGAGCAGTTCTTC.

This clone was found a few times. This could be a read error, since a much larger clone is one nucleotide away. The chain employs TRBV7-9 and TRBJ2-5; 7 bases agree with TRBD2. V shed 4 bases, J shed 5 bases, and the junction held 4 bases outside the gene matches. Germline V gene lookup returns CDR1 SEHNR and CDR2 FQNEAQ (reference sequence). The CDR3 sequence is 13 residues long. The CDR3 DNA is TGTGCCAGCAGCTCAGCCGGGAGGGAGACCCAGTACTTC. This gives the protein CASSSAGRETQYF.

This clone was observed at least ten times. The chain uses TRBV5-1 and TRBJ2-2, with D perhaps TRBD2 (6 bases). Germline CDR1 reads SGHRS; CDR2 reads YFSETQ. The V end was cut by 0 bases, the J end by 6 bases, with 9 bases between. The CDR3 has 14 residues. In nucleotides, the CDR3 is TGCGCCAGCAGCTTGGCCTGGGGGGCCGGGGAGCTGTTTTTT. Translating it yields CASSLAWGAGELFF.

This clone was seen at least ten times. A single base separates this from a much larger clone, so it may be a read error. V gene TRBV6-1 combines with J gene TRBJ2-6, with D uncertain. This CDR3 is built from 12 residues. The V end lost 5 bases, the J end lost 9 bases, and 8 bases lay between the germline ends. Germline V CDR1 and CDR2: MNHNS, SASEGT. The CDR3 is CASSTNYNVLTF. The CDR3 DNA is TGTGCCAGCAGTACCAACTACAACGTCCTGACTTTC.

This clone is medium-sized in the sample. This rearrangement joins TRBV20-1 to TRBJ2-7; 8 bases are a match to TRBD1. CDR3 length equals 15 residues. V was pared by 0 bases and J by 3 bases, with 7 bases of the junction left unmatched. The germline V gene encodes CDR1 DFQATT and CDR2 SNEGSKA (reference sequence). The CDR3 region has the DNA TGCAGTGCTAGAGATCTAGGGACAGGCCTCTACGAGCAGTACTTC. The encoded protein is CSARDLGTGLYEQYF.

In its sample, this clone was seen many times. The chain is built from TRBV14 and TRBJ2-3; 8 bases line up with TRBD1. CDR3 length equals 14 residues. V lost 5 bases to trimming and J lost 7 bases; unmatched junction nucleotides: 8. The germline gives CDR1 SGHDN, CDR2 FVKESK. The CDR3, as DNA: TGTGCCAGCAGCTACGGACAGGGCGTAAATACGCAGTATTTT. It translates to CASSYGQGVNTQYF.

There are a few counts of this clone. Mismatch with germline at one junction end may stem from a read error. The chain joins TRBV6-1 to TRBJ2-2; tentatively, D is TRBD1 (5 bases). Germline values: CDR1 MNHNS, CDR2 SASEGT. This CDR3 contains 15 residues. Written as DNA, the CDR3 is TGTGCCAGCAGTATTACATGGGGCGCAACCGTGGAGCTGTTTTTT. The encoded protein is CASSITWGATVELFF.

This clone has just a few counts. This chain links TRBV5-1 with TRBJ2-7; D possibly matches TRBD1 or TRBD2 (5 bases each). V was pared by 0 bases and J by 7 bases, with 20 bases between. Germline CDR1 and CDR2: SGHRS and YFSETQ. The CDR3 extends over 16 amino acids. The CDR3 protein is CASSLVPSGTVQEQYF. CDR3 in DNA: TGCGCCAGCAGCTTGGTCCCTTCTGGGACGGTGCAAGAGCAGTACTTC. The variable domain in full, with the rest retrieved from reference TRBV5-1 and TRBJ2-7, is KAGVTQTPRYLIKTRGQQVTLSCSPISGHRSVSWYQQTPGQGLQFLFEYFSETQRNKGNFPGRFSGRQFSNSRSEMNVSTLELGDSALYLCASSLVPSGTVQEQYFGPGTRLTVT.

This clone has only a few counts. V is TRBV2 and J is TRBJ2-3; D remains unclear. V was shortened by 9 bases and J by 4 bases, with 11 bases between the two germline ends. This CDR3 has 12 residues. In germline, CDR1 is SNHLY, CDR2 FYNNEI. The CDR3 DNA sequence: TGTGCCAGTCAATTTCGGGCAGATACGCAGTATTTT. It specifies CASQFRADTQYF.

The table lists this clone with many counts. This chain uses TRBV19 with TRBJ2-6; D is undetermined. The germline V and J ends were trimmed by 1 base and 3 bases, with 4 bases remaining between them. CDR3 length: 14 residues. Per the germline V gene, CDR1 is LNHDA and CDR2 is SQIVND (reference sequence). The CDR3 DNA follows: TGTGCCAGTAGTATAGCGGGTGGGGCCAACGTCCTGACTTTC. Protein: CASSIAGGANVLTF. The full variable domain, with the rest looked up from reference TRBV19 and TRBJ2-6, is DGGITQSPKYLFRKEGQNVTLSCEQNLNHDAMYWYRQDPGQGLRLIYYSQIVNDFQKGDIAEGYSVSREKKESFPLTVTSAQKNPTAFYLCASSIAGGANVLTFGAGSRLTVL.

This clone was seen at least ten times. This sequence joins TRBV2 and TRBJ2-7; 10 bases fit TRBD2. There are 16 residues in the CDR3. V dropped 7 bases and J dropped 2; count of bases not matched to a gene: 11. Germline CDR1 is SNHLY and CDR2 is FYNNEI. The CDR3 DNA follows: TGTGCCAGCACCCGGGCTAGCGGGAGTTTCACCTACGAGCAGTACTTC. Amino acid sequence: CASTRASGSFTYEQYF. The complete variable domain, with remaining parts taken from reference TRBV2 and TRBJ2-7, reads EPEVTQTPSHQVTQMGQEVILRCVPISNHLYFYWYRQILGQKVEFLVSFYNNEISEKSEIFDDQFSVERPDGSNFTLKIRSTKLEDSAMYFCASTRASGSFTYEQYFGPGTRLTVT.

This clone has at least ten counts. The chain has TRBV6-5 and TRBJ1-4, with D perhaps TRBD1 (6 bases). Trimming took off 0 bases at V and 2 bases at J, with 7 bases between the two ends. The CDR3 length is 15 residues. Looked up from germline, CDR1 is MNHEY and CDR2 is SVGAGI. CDR3 nucleotides: TGTGCCAGCAGTTACTCTCAGGGGACTAATGAAAAACTGTTTTTT. It translates to CASSYSQGTNEKLFF.

This clone was observed many times. The J gene is TRBJ2-4, the V gene TRBV28; the D call may be TRBD1 or TRBD2 (5 bases each). The CDR3 contains 17 residues. The germline gives CDR1 MDHEN, CDR2 SYDVKM. The V end lost 5 bases, the J end lost 1 base, and 18 bases lay between the germline ends. The chain's CDR3 is CASSQDRGIPAKNIQYF. In DNA form, the CDR3 reads TGTGCCAGCAGTCAAGACCGGGGCATCCCTGCCAAAAACATTCAGTACTTC.

For this clone: A read error may produce the germline difference seen at one junction end. The gene calls are TRBV9 and TRBJ2-7, with D possibly matching TRBD1 (6 bases). The CDR3 is 15 amino acids. Per germline, CDR1 SGDLS and CDR2 YYNGEE. The CDR3: CAISVAPGQTYDQYF. DNA for the CDR3: TGTGCCATCAGCGTAGCTCCCGGACAGACCTACGACCAGTACTTC. The full variable domain, in which reference TRBV9 and TRBJ2-7 provide the parts outside the CDR3, is DSGVTQTPKHLITATGQRVTLRCSPRSGDLSVYWYQQSLDQGLQFLIQYYNGEERAKGNILERFSAQQFPDLHSELNLSSLELGDSALYFCAISVAPGQTYDQYFGPGTRLTVT.

This clone was recorded at least ten times. CDR3 coding DNA: TGTGCCAGCAGTTTTGATCACTCTGGAAACACCATATATTTT. It is translated as CASSFDHSGNTIYF. This sequence joins TRBV28 and TRBJ1-3, with D uncertain. Germline values: CDR1 MDHEN, CDR2 SYDVKM. V lost 3 bases and J 0 bases, leaving 6 bases between the germline ends. The length of the CDR3 is 14 residues.

This clone was recorded many times. This same CDR3 is encoded by further DNA sequences in the sample. J is TRBJ1-2 and V is TRBV20-1; 11 bases line up with TRBD1. CDR3 length equals 17 residues. The germline CDR1 and CDR2 sequences are DFQATT and SNEGSKA (reference sequence). Trimming cost V 1 base and J 4 bases; bases outside gene matches: 11. CDR3 loop: CSARVLSQGQGVYGYTF. The CDR3 coding sequence is TGCAGTGCTAGAGTACTATCACAGGGACAGGGGGTCTATGGCTACACCTTC.

This clone was detected ten times or more. The CDR3 region has the DNA TGTGCCAGCAGGATGAGGGGCCGTGAGACCCAGTACTTC. Translated: CASRMRGRETQYF. The chain combines TRBV2 with TRBJ2-5; D possibly uses TRBD1 or TRBD2 (5 bases each). This CDR3 is built from 13 residues. CDR1 and CDR2 from the germline V gene are SNHLY and FYNNEI. V was clipped by 6 bases and J by 5 bases, with 13 bases between them.